This record concerns one T cell receptor (beta chain) sequence. Per the germline V gene, CDR1 is SGHNT and CDR2 is YENEEA. V was clipped by 0 bases and J by 1 base, with 11 bases between them. This CDR3 region has 16 residues. Sequenced by immunoSEQ multiplex PCR; TCRdb stores in-frame clones only, minus some. The sample has roughly 130,000 clones, 80% to 95% seen once. The record originates from a study of control samples from healthy donors and cancer patients. Source material: blood. The chain carries TRBV11-3 and TRBJ2-3; D is unresolved. This clonotype was sampled from a man between 18 and 29 years old in good health. DNA of the CDR3: TGTGCCAGCAGCTTAGAATCGGTGGATGGCACAGATACGCAGTATTTT. Translation: CASSLESVDGTDTQYF.